This note documents a single T cell receptor (beta chain) sequence. The CDR3 is 16 amino acids. V was pared by 5 bases and J by 6 bases, with 10 bases of the junction left unmatched. The germline V gene encodes CDR1 SGHTA and CDR2 FQGTGA. The data were obtained in a study of blood T cell repertoires in COVID-19. The wider study: Sources were T cells, B-cell-depleted T cells, or PBMCs; the material itself was cDNA or gDNA.

Produced via immunoSEQ multiplex PCR; TCRdb's table is partial and in-frame only. Seen here are more than 300,000 clones, 86% observed once, and the top ten hold around 9.3%. The specimen sequenced was PBMCs or T cells enriched from blood (not recorded which). This clonotype was sampled from a woman aged 18-29 years who had recovered from COVID-19. The chain is built from TRBV7-3 and TRBJ2-2, with 9 bases lining up with TRBD1. CDR3 sequence: CASSPGTGPSSGELFF. The CDR3 DNA is TGTGCCAGCAGCCCCGGGACAGGGCCTAGTTCCGGGGAGCTGTTTTTT.